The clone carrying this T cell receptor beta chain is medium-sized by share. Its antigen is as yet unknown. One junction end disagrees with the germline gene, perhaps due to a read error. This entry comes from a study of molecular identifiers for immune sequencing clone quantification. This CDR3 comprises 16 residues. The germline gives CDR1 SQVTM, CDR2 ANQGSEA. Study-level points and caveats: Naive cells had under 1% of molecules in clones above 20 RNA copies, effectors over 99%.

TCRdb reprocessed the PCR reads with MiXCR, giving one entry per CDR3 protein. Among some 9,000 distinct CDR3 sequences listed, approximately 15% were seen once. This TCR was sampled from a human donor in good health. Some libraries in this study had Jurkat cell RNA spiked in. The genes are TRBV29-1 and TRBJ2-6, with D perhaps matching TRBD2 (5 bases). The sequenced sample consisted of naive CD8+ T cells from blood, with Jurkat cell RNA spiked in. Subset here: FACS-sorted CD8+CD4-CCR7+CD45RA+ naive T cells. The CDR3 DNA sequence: TGCAGCGTTCAAGAGGGCCCTTTCTCTGGGGCCAACGTCCTGACTTTC. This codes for CSVQEGPFSGANVLTF.